This T cell receptor (beta chain) was sequenced in a study of blood T cell repertoires in COVID-19. Germline lookup yields CDR1 ENHRY and CDR2 SYGVKD. This CDR3 spans 14 amino acids. Trimming removed 8 bases at V and 7 bases at J, with 15 bases between. Sequencing was performed with immunoSEQ multiplex PCR; in TCRdb, only in-frame clones are kept and a portion is missing. In the table there are tens of thousands of clones, around 76% of which are singletons. Sequencing was done on a sample of peripheral blood. This clonotype originated in a woman aged 80 or older with active or convalescent COVID-19. V usage is TRBV10-3 and J usage is TRBJ1-6; D uncertain. CDR3 sequence (DNA): TGTGCCATCGCTCTCCGAGACAAAAATTCACCCCTCCACTTT. Its protein product is CAIALRDKNSPLHF.